This TCR beta chain was captured by sequencing in a study of human T cells and chemical hapten exposure. Study in general: For the roughly 24-week duration of the study, patients were given weekly doses of diphenylcyclopropenone on the scalp. Alopecia areata, totalis or universalis affected patients, mainly female.

This sample's time point: patch test 1, 2 weeks after DPC sensitization. The sample's treatment: therapeutic diphenylcyclopropenone sensitization with weekly scalp DPC. V gave up 4 bases and J gave up 3 bases; unmatched junction bases: 13. Per germline, CDR1 DFQATT and CDR2 SNEGSKA (reference sequence). The CDR3 loop spans 17 amino acids. Only a few counts were recorded for this clonotype. TCRdb analysed the RACE reads with MiXCR anew, one entry per CDR3 protein. This sample has 300,000 to 350,000 distinct CDR3 sequences, with 5.5% to 8% found just once. Sequencing used whole blood, obtained in connection with sensitization to the hapten diphenylcyclopropenone (DPC). This clonotype was obtained from a woman aged 18-29 years with alopecia areata. Some clones in this sample may be carry-over from other donors' samples. This rearrangement joins TRBV20-1 to TRBJ2-4; 9 nucleotides match TRBD2. The chain's CDR3 is CSAKKGASGDSKNIQYF. The CDR3 DNA is TGCAGTGCTAAGAAGGGGGCTAGCGGGGACAGCAAAAACATTCAGTACTTC.